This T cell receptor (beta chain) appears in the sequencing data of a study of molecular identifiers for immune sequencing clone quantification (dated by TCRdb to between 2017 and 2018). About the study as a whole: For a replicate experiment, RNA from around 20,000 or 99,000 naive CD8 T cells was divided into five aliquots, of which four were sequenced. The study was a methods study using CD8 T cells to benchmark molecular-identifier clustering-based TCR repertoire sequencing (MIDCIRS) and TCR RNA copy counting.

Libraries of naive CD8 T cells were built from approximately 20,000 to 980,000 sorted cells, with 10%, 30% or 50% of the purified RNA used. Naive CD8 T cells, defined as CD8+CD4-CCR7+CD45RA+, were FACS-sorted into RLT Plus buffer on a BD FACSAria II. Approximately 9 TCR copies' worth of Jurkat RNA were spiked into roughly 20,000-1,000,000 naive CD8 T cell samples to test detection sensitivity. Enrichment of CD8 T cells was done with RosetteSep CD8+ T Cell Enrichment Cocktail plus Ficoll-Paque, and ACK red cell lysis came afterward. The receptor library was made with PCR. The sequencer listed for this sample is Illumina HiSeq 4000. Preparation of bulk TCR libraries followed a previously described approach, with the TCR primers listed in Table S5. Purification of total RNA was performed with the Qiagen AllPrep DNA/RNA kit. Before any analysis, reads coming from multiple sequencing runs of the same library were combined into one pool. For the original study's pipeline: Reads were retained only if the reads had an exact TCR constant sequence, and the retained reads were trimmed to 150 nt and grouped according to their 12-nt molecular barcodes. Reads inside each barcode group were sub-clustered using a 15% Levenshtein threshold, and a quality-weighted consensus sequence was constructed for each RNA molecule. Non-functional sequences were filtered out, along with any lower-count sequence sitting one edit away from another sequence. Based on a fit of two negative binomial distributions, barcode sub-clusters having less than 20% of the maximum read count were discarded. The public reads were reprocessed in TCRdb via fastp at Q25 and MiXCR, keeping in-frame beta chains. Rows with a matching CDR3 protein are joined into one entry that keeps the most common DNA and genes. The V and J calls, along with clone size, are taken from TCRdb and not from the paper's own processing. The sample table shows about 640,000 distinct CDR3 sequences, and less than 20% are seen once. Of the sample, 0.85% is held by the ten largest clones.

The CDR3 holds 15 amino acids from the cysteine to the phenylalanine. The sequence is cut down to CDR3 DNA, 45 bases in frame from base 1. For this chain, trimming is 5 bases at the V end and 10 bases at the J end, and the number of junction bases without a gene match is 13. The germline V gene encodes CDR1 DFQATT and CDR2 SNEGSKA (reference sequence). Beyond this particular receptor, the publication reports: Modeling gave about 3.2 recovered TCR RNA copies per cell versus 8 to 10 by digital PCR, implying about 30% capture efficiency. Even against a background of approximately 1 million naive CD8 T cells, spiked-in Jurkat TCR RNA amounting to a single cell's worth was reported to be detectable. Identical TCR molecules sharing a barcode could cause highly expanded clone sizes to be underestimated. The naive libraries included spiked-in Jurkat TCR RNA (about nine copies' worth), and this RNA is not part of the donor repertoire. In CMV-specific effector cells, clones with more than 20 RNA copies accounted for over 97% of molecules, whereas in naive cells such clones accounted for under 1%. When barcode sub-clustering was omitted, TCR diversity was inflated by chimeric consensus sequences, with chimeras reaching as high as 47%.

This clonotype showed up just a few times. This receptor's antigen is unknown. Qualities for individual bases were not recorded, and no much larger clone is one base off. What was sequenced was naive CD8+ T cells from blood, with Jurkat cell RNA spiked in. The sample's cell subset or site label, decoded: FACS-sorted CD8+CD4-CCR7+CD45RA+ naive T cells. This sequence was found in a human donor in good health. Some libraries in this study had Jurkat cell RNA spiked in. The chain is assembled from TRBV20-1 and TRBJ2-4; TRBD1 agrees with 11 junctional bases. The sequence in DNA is TGCAGTGCTCATAAAAGGACAGGGGGCTTGGGGATTCAGTACTTC. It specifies CSAHKRTGGLGIQYF.